The T cell receptor beta chain described here comes from a study of cytomegalovirus exposure and HLA in healthy donors (TCRdb year 2017). At the level of the whole study: An earlier analysis of approximately 550 of the donors reported about 290 Gb of sequence data and more than 90 million unique TCR beta sequences from 190 million or so T cells. Roughly 300 gigabases of sequencing data and 70 million to 85 million unique TCR sequences were included in an early release covering about 600 HLA-typed donors. The genetic ancestry cluster associated with self-reported Caucasian donors included over 65% of the roughly 390 genotyped donors. The aim of the study was to test whether cataloging public T cell receptors could identify signatures of past pathogen exposure. The study profiled the T cell repertoires of 550 to 700 subjects by immunosequencing and related them to cytomegalovirus serostatus. Along with the roughly 670-subject first cohort, a separate validation cohort of over a hundred different subjects was used. The study combined high-throughput TCR immunosequencing, statistical association of individual TCRs with disease status, and machine learning to predict cytomegalovirus infection status. A later analysis re-analyzed previously published TCR beta repertoires from roughly 690 donors and added high-resolution HLA genotyping to study TCR occurrence patterns. The later analysis used no new phenotypic data to find candidate immune exposures, relying instead on TCR beta sequences and their occurrence across donors. In an earlier analysis of a few hundred of the donors, high-throughput TCR beta sequencing was used to judge whether each TCR beta V gene segment behaved as functional or pseudogenic. Alongside the repertoire data, information on donor age, sex, ethnicity and CMV serostatus was compiled. Genome-wide SNP genotypes for about three fifths of the roughly 670 donors were used in a later genetic analysis, which treated that subset as a discovery cohort. All discovery cohort repertoires had been generated using a single sequencing platform. HLA typing covered class I and class II loci at four-digit resolution. The number of donors typed differed by locus, with roughly 620-630 for A, B, C, DRB1 and DQB1, roughly 520 for DQA1, about 610 for DPA1, and some 440 for DPB1. About five DR-DQ haplotypes were handled as single units for association and clustering because linkage in the cohort was strong. On average, about 200,000 unique TCR beta nucleotide sequences were sequenced per donor among roughly 430 genotyped donors of the cohort, with roughly 18% of those sequences being non-productive. The full study reports these points: A later genetic analysis reported fewer N-insertions in productive TCRs among donors in an Asian-associated ancestry cluster than the roughly 620-donor mean. Immune exposure information for the cohort was limited to CMV serostatus. The earlier analysis of approximately 590 of the donors excluded roughly 17 rarely observed V segments, including chromosome 9 orphons, because counts were too low. Compared with equally common non-associated chains, HLA-associated TCR beta chains in a later analysis were more clonally expanded and had lower generation probabilities. A later analysis found that most CMV-associated TCR beta chains appeared HLA-restricted, with HLA associations seemingly driven largely by CMV exposure. In a later analysis, the rate of TCR association differed among HLA loci, with DRB1 alleles having the most associated TCRs and HLA-C alleles having the fewest. While some public TCRs were present in many individuals, most TCR sequences turned up only very rarely across donors. In a later genetic analysis, a missense DCLRE1C variant was associated with V-gene and J-gene trimming of TCR beta chains, and the association was replicated in an independent cohort. Correlated functional status among segregating V segments might reflect linkage disequilibrium, but an unknown experimental factor could not be ruled out. At a false discovery rate of 0.05, a later analysis linked about 17,000 TCR beta sequences to specific HLA alleles. Because some donors lacked HLA typing at each locus, the association tests relied only on the typed subset. Several of the top co-occurrence clusters appeared to be linked to parvovirus B19, influenza, CMV and Epstein-Barr virus, according to a later analysis. The classifier was reported to diagnose cytomegalovirus status with high specificity and sensitivity in both the original cohort and the validation cohort. In an earlier analysis of 500 to 650 of the donors, most TCR beta V segments appeared in productive rearrangements about 87% or about 30% of the time, broadly matching IMGT annotations. A further reported finding was that TCR beta sequences accurately predicted the HLA-A and HLA-B alleles for most subjects in the first cohort. According to the authors, the approach could potentially be generalized to other disease states and immunological phenotypes. The study gave a list of some 150 TCR beta chains associated with cytomegalovirus. Some IMGT-functional V segments, including TRBV6-2 and TRBV6-3, could not be distinguished by the 87-base-pair reads and were therefore excluded. A cluster of highly shared sequence variants was judged likely to be a technical artifact of the sequencing pipeline. Sequencing depth was assumed to be roughly uniform across donors in the presence/absence analyses, though that assumption may not hold. In vitro tests confirmed that a few of the cytomegalovirus-associated TCR beta chains recognize cytomegalovirus antigens. When HLA alleles, especially DR and DQ, strongly co-occurred, TCR associations were difficult to assign to individual alleles. Only TCR beta chains were sequenced in this cohort, and the absence of alpha or paired-chain data limited detectable features.

Note on this clone: The antigen this receptor binds is unknown. There are no base qualities to consult, and no much larger clone falls within one base.

The cohort comprised more than 550 healthy bone marrow donors. At the time of sampling, every cohort member was nominally healthy, though immune exposures that went unrecorded were likely present. The donor was CMV seronegative and belonged to the group of under 400 seronegative cohort members. A peripheral blood sample was provided by each donor, and peripheral blood mononuclear cells were used for TCR beta sequencing. Genomic DNA extraction from the blood cell samples was performed with the Qiagen DNeasy Blood Extraction Kit. Library preparation was by the immunoSEQ multiplex PCR assay. The multiplex PCR relied on a mix of 60 forward primers for TCR Vbeta segments and 13 reverse primers for TCR Jbeta segments. Amplification of the CDR3 region of rearranged TCR beta genes was performed with a multiplex PCR assay on genomic DNA. Amplified TCR beta libraries were sequenced as 87-base-pair reads on the Illumina HiSeq System. On the study's bioinformatics: Across the roughly 700 repertoires, a later analysis counted approximately 83 million unique TCR beta chains, roughly 11 million of which were shared by at least two donors. Raw reads were error-corrected and collapsed into unique sequences with a nearest-neighbor algorithm that merged closely related sequences to remove PCR and sequencing errors. Alignment of CDR3 sequences to IMGT reference sequences was used to assign V, D and J gene segments. For a sequence to be retained, at least a six-nucleotide match to both a V gene segment and a J gene segment was required. Rearrangements were classified as productive when the CDR3 lacked stop codons and remained in frame with V and J, and all other rearrangements were classified as non-productive. Following IMGT convention, CDR3 was defined as the stretch from the second conserved V-encoded cysteine to the conserved J-encoded phenylalanine. The earlier analysis of 587 of the donors excluded sequences that lacked an unambiguous match to a single V gene segment. In an earlier analysis of some 590 of the donors, a V segment was called functional when productive rearrangements were above 56.7%, and segregating when the standard deviation between donors exceeded 5%. A statistical classification framework was developed to diagnose cytomegalovirus status using the catalog of TCR beta chain sequences. In a later analysis, V and J genes were assigned by comparing TCR nucleotide sequences against IMGT/GENE-DB human TR gene sequences. In a later analysis, CDR3 sequences and most-parsimonious VDJ recombination scenarios were assigned using the TCRdist pipeline. In a later analysis, every TCR beta chain was defined by the combination of its CDR3 amino acid sequence and its V-gene family, and reads without a unique V-gene family were dropped. In a later analysis, 500 to 700 highly shared, low-generation-probability nucleotide sequences were removed to address suspected cross-contamination and a sequencing artifact. A later analysis calculated a clonal expansion index for each public chain from normalized within-repertoire ranks of inferred template counts. Generation probabilities in a later analysis came from a VDJ recombination model fitted to out-of-frame rearrangements, and those results were checked against IGoR. In a later analysis, TCR-TCR, TCR-HLA and TCR-CMV co-occurrence was scored with hypergeometric tests, and a repertoire-size bias correction was applied to TCR pairs. False discovery rates were estimated in a later analysis by permuting HLA or CMV assignments 20 times. In a later analysis, co-occurring TCRs were grouped with DBSCAN, and TCRdist sequence similarity was added when clustering was performed within HLA-allele-positive subsets. Co-occurrence clustering excluded repertoires with fewer than 30,000 or more than 120,000 public chains, plus five with anomalous nucleotide sharing. TCRdb limited this immuneACCESS table to in-frame rearrangements with V and J called. A share of clones is missing; checked studies link under half to unresolved V genes, and the rest is unexplained. The DNA gave D and trimming, while V, J and clone size come from that table. In this sample the table shows roughly 130,000 clones, roughly 80% of which occur a single time. The ten most abundant clones make up more than 0.75% of the sample.

After removal of 4 bases from V and 3 bases from J, the junction retains 6 bases not matched to a gene. From a lookup of the germline V gene, CDR1 and CDR2 are SGHDN and FVKESK. Including cysteine and phenylalanine, the CDR3 has 17 amino acids. The DNA shown is the 51-base CDR3, in frame from base 1. The rearranged chain carries TRBV14 and TRBJ2-7, with TRBD2 identical over 16 junction bases. This TCR was recovered from a man younger than 35 in good health and CMV-seronegative. Sequenced input: PBMCs. The nucleotide sequence reads TGTGCCAGCAGCCTACTGGGACTAGCGGGGGGGTTCTACGAGCAGTACTTC. Its protein is CASSLLGLAGGFYEQYF. Full variable domain (CDR3 extended with the reference TRBV14 and TRBJ2-7 proteins): EAGVTQFPSHSVIEKGQTVTLRCDPISGHDNLYWYRRVMGKEIKFLLHFVKESKQDESGMPNNRFLAERTGGTYSTLKVQPAELEDSGVYFCASSLLGLAGGFYEQYFGPGTRLTVT.